Listed below are T cell receptor beta chains from one sample, sequenced in a study of cytomegalovirus exposure and HLA in healthy donors. Profiled with immunoSEQ multiplex PCR; TCRdb holds only in-frame clones, not every one. In the table there are about 120,000 clones, more than 60% of which are singletons. The sample consisted of PBMCs. The origin of the receptors is a woman aged 40 to 55 in good health and CMV-seropositive. Both conserved end residues are trimmed from each CDR3.

j_call v_call cdr3_aa
TRBJ2-5 TRBV7-2 ASSKAGEETQY
TRBJ1-5 TRBV18 ASSGQERNQPQH
TRBJ2-3 TRBV7-2 ASSLAGGASGLAGGGGTQY
TRBJ1-2 TRBV9 ASSVVGRGYGYT
TRBJ2-3 TRBV5-6 ASSFSGIADTQY
TRBJ2-6 TRBV2 ASREPGQGVSGANVLT
TRBJ2-5 TRBV2 ASGKDRGLETQY
TRBJ1-6 TRBV6-5 ASSYSRLYNSPLH
TRBJ2-7 TRBV29-1 SVARTTDYEQY
TRBJ1-3 TRBV18 ASSPVLASGNTIY
TRBJ1-2 TRBV6-1 ASRSGPNYGYT
TRBJ1-1 TRBV6-5 ASRSGSRTEAF
TRBJ2-7 TRBV25-1 ASSVQGLNEQY
TRBJ2-1 TRBV4-3 ASSHRAGAYNEQF
TRBJ1-3 TRBV5-1 ASSSLVEDTIY
TRBJ2-1 TRBV7-2 ASSLEGRGPYNEQF
TRBJ2-7 TRBV5-1 ASSWARQNNEQY
TRBJ2-3 TRBV5-1 ASSAQGPTDTQY
TRBJ2-1 TRBV14 ASSQDRKVAGGKQF
TRBJ2-1 TRBV6-6 ASSYWRGDNEQF
TRBJ2-7 TRBV7-9 ASSLSRDRAYEQY
TRBJ1-3 TRBV6-5 ASASLDTIY
TRBJ1-4 TRBV7-2 ASSSGGGSEKLF
TRBJ1-4 TRBV5-1 ASSSWADTTNEKLF
TRBJ2-3 TRBV5-1 ASSPAGSTDTQY
TRBJ1-4 TRBV7-8 ASSPTRVDEKLF
TRBJ1-3 TRBV30 AVTGEYSGNTIY
TRBJ2-2 TRBV5-8 ASSLVDTGGPRELF
TRBJ1-1 TRBV4-1 ASSQANTEAF
TRBJ2-2 TRBV5-1 ASSWDSTNTGELF
TRBJ2-3 TRBV14 ASSQRRRGGPGSTDTQY
TRBJ1-4 TRBV6-5 ASRGFKGAGEKLF
TRBJ1-6 TRBV14 ASSQGRYYNSPLH
TRBJ2-5 TRBV7-2 ASSLDGAVETQY
TRBJ2-5 TRBV2 ASSVGHRGETQY
TRBJ2-3 TRBV11-2 ASSSSTGGDTQY
TRBJ2-5 TRBV5-1 ASSLGTGGEETQY